The 26 T cell receptor beta chains presented below share a single source sample, sequenced in a study of STAT3 mutations in large granular lymphocyte leukemia. Findings of the study overall: Every T-cell large granular lymphocyte leukemia patient had at least one immunodominant TCR beta clonotype.

Antigens for these TCRs are unknown. Data came from immunoSEQ multiplex PCR; TCRdb stores just in-frame clones and leaves some out. This sample has approximately 31,000 clones, with approximately 83% found just once. The sequenced sample was peripheral blood mononuclear cells. The source is a man in his 60s with T-cell large granular lymphocyte leukemia. Some clones in this sample may be carry-over from other donors' samples.

The V gene is TRBV15, the J gene TRBJ2-6; 9 positions match TRBD1. The V gene's germline CDR1 is LNHNV and CDR2 YYDKDF (reference sequence). V trimming: 3 bases; J trimming: 0 bases; junction bases outside the gene matches: 9. CDR3 size: 19 residues. The CDR3 bases are TGTGCCACCAGCAGCACTTGGGACAGGGCCCCCTCTGGGGCCAACGTCCTGACTTTC. Its translation: CATSSTWDRAPSGANVLTF. The full variable domain, its missing parts supplied by reference TRBV15 and TRBJ2-6, is DAMVIQNPRYQVTQFGKPVTLSCSQTLNHNVMYWYQQKSSQAPKLLFHYYDKDFNNEADTPDNFQSRRPNTSFCFLDIRSPGLGDTAMYLCATSSTWDRAPSGANVLTFGAGSRLTVL.

The V call is TRBV9, the J call TRBJ1-5; no definite D call. Germline CDR1 reads SGDLS; CDR2 reads YYNGEE. The CDR3 sequence is 13 residues long. The V end lost 0 bases, the J end lost 5 bases, and 6 bases lay between the germline ends. In DNA, the CDR3 is TGTGCCAGCAGCGTAGCTGGGGATCAGCCCCAGCATTTT. Amino acids: CASSVAGDQPQHF.

This chain uses TRBV10-3 with TRBJ2-1, with TRBD2 matching 7 bases. Germline assignment: CDR1 ENHRY and CDR2 SYGVKD. Trimming at V came to 2 bases and at J to 4 bases, leaving 8 bases not matched to a gene. This CDR3 region has 16 residues. CDR3 amino acids: CAISEKLAGAYNEQFF. CDR3 sequence (DNA): TGTGCCATCAGTGAGAAGCTTGCGGGAGCTTACAATGAGCAGTTCTTC.

The rearrangement uses TRBV18 and TRBJ2-7, with D hard to call. Deletions cut 2 bases from V and 2 bases from J, with 10 bases between. Germline CDR1 and CDR2: KGHSH and LQKENI. This CDR3 has 14 amino acids. This chain's CDR3 is CASSPTPFPYEQYF. The CDR3 region has the DNA TGTGCCAGCTCACCAACCCCCTTTCCCTACGAGCAGTACTTC.

This chain joins TRBV7-2 and TRBJ2-7; TRBD2 matches 12 bases. The CDR3 is 14 amino acids. Germline trimming cut 6 bases from V and 7 bases from J; bases unmatched to any gene: 7. In germline, CDR1 is SGHTA, CDR2 FQGNSA. This chain's CDR3 is CASSLLAGGAEQYF. CDR3 in DNA: TGTGCCAGCAGTCTTCTAGCGGGAGGGGCTGAGCAGTACTTC.

The chain joins TRBV7-2 to TRBJ2-3; D not resolved. V lost 4 bases, J lost 6 bases, and 8 bases lay in between. This CDR3 region has 12 residues. From germline, CDR1 is SGHTA and CDR2 FQGNSA. The CDR3 DNA sequence: TGTGCCAGCAGCTCCCTGGAGGATACGCAGTATTTT. This sequence encodes CASSSLEDTQYF. The full variable domain, rest sourced from reference TRBV7-2 and TRBJ2-3, is GAGVSQSPSNKVTEKGKDVELRCDPISGHTALYWYRQSLGQGLEFLIYFQGNSAPDKSGLPSDRFSAERTGGSVSTLTIQRTQQEDSAVYLCASSSLEDTQYFGPGTRLTVL.

V gene TRBV6-5 combines with J gene TRBJ2-5; 10 positions agree with TRBD1. V was clipped by 7 bases and J by 4 bases; unmatched bases: 6. In germline, CDR1 is MNHEY, CDR2 SVGAGI. The length of the CDR3 is 14 residues. CDR3 loop: CASTETGGVETQYF. For the CDR3, the DNA is TGTGCCAGCACCGAGACAGGGGGCGTAGAGACCCAGTACTTC.

The chain has TRBV5-6 and TRBJ2-2; D ambiguous. The V end lost 4 bases, the J end lost 7 bases, and 8 bases lay between the germline ends. The CDR3 is 12 amino acids. Germline V CDR1 and CDR2: SGHDT, YYEEEE. The CDR3 DNA reads TGTGCCAGCAGCCTCCCTGACGGGGAGCTGTTTTTT. The encoded protein is CASSLPDGELFF.

This sequence joins TRBV5-6 and TRBJ2-3; D possibly matches TRBD1 or TRBD2 (6 bases each). The CDR3 is 16 amino acids. The germline V and J ends were trimmed by 7 bases and 4 bases, with 22 bases remaining between them. Germline values: CDR1 SGHDT, CDR2 YYEEEE. The CDR3 sequence: CASGRERVKGADTQYF. CDR3 DNA: TGTGCCAGCGGAAGGGAGCGGGTAAAGGGGGCAGATACGCAGTATTTT.

This sequence joins TRBV6-1 and TRBJ1-1; D gene ambiguous. Trimming removed 2 bases from V and 4 bases from J, with 8 bases in between. This CDR3 has 13 residues. Germline V gene sequence: CDR1 MNHNS, CDR2 SASEGT. CDR3 region: CASSETLGTEAFF. For the CDR3, the DNA is TGTGCCAGCAGTGAAACCTTGGGCACTGAAGCTTTCTTT.

The chain has TRBV7-2 and TRBJ2-7, with 14 nucleotides matching TRBD2. The germline V gene encodes CDR1 SGHTA and CDR2 FQGNSA. J was trimmed by 6 bases and V by 4 bases; bases with no gene match: 8. The CDR3 runs to 16 residues. The CDR3 loop is CASSSRLAGGPVEQYF. CDR3 nucleotides: TGTGCCAGCAGCTCCCGACTAGCGGGAGGGCCGGTCGAGCAGTACTTC.

The rearrangement links TRBV5-1 to TRBJ2-1; 8 nucleotides agree with TRBD2. The V gene's germline CDR1 is SGHRS and CDR2 YFSETQ. The V segment lost 0 bases and the J segment 4 bases; nucleotides outside the gene matches: 3. This CDR3 is built from 15 residues. The DNA for the CDR3 is TGCGCCAGCAGCTTGGGACTAGCGTATTACAATGAGCAGTTCTTC. The encoded protein is CASSLGLAYYNEQFF.

The chain links TRBV18 to TRBJ2-1, with 14 bases identical to TRBD2. Germline trimming cut 6 bases from V and 8 bases from J; bases unmatched to any gene: 9. The germline gives CDR1 KGHSH, CDR2 LQKENI. The CDR3 sequence is 16 residues long. The CDR3 reads CASSPRTSGGKDEQFF. The CDR3 DNA sequence: TGTGCCAGCTCCCCGCGGACTAGCGGGGGGAAGGATGAGCAGTTCTTC.

This rearrangement joins TRBV7-9 to TRBJ2-7; D possibly corresponds to TRBD2 (6 bases). Trimming pared 1 base from V and 3 bases from J, leaving 16 bases between. The CDR3 extends over 16 amino acids. The V gene's germline CDR1 is SEHNR and CDR2 FQNEAQ (reference sequence). CDR3 DNA sequence: TGTGCCAGCAGCTTAGGAGGACTACTGAGAGTCTACGAGCAGTACTTC. It is translated as CASSLGGLLRVYEQYF.

This chain uses TRBV5-1 with TRBJ1-1; weak D call: TRBD1 (5 bases). The CDR3 extends over 14 amino acids. Germline CDR1 and CDR2: SGHRS and YFSETQ. V lost 6 bases and J 4 bases, leaving 16 bases between the germline ends. For the CDR3, the DNA is TGCGCCAGCACCCGAATTGGGGGTCGCACTGAAGCTTTCTTT. It is translated as CASTRIGGRTEAFF. Full variable domain (rest looked up from reference TRBV5-1 and TRBJ1-1): KAGVTQTPRYLIKTRGQQVTLSCSPISGHRSVSWYQQTPGQGLQFLFEYFSETQRNKGNFPGRFSGRQFSNSRSEMNVSTLELGDSALYLCASTRIGGRTEAFFGQGTRLTVV.

This rearrangement joins TRBV30 to TRBJ2-7, with D tentatively TRBD1 or TRBD2 (5 bases each). Germline loops: CDR1 GTSNPN, CDR2 SVGIG (reference sequence). CDR3 length: 13 amino acids. Trimming removed 3 bases at V and 3 bases at J, with 12 bases between. CDR3 sequence (DNA): TGTGCCTGGAGGGGGACGGTGGTCTACGAGCAGTACTTC. Encoded protein: CAWRGTVVYEQYF.

The CDR3, as DNA: TGCGCCAGCAGCCCAGCCGGGACTAGCGGGAGCGAGCAGTACTTC. Translating it yields CASSPAGTSGSEQYF. The chain links TRBV5-1 to TRBJ2-7; TRBD2 aligns across 14 bases. The CDR3 is made up of 15 amino acids. V lost 4 bases and J lost 6; bases outside the gene matches: 6. Germline V lookup: CDR1 SGHRS, CDR2 YFSETQ.

This clone has a handful of counts. CDR3: CASSGLQGAGTDTQYF. CDR3 in DNA: TGCGCCAGCAGCGGCCTTCAGGGGGCTGGCACAGATACGCAGTATTTT. The gene calls are TRBV5-1 and TRBJ2-3; the match to TRBD1 covers 8 bases. V shed 4 bases and J 1 base; nucleotides not matched to a gene: 8. The CDR3 totals 16 residues. CDR1 is SGHRS and CDR2 is YFSETQ in the germline V gene. Combining the CDR3 with reference TRBV5-1 and TRBJ2-3 gives the whole variable domain KAGVTQTPRYLIKTRGQQVTLSCSPISGHRSVSWYQQTPGQGLQFLFEYFSETQRNKGNFPGRFSGRQFSNSRSEMNVSTLELGDSALYLCASSGLQGAGTDTQYFGPGTRLTVL.

The chain is built from TRBV4-3 and TRBJ2-1, with 12 bases fitting TRBD1. V lost 1 base, J lost 9 bases, and 4 bases stayed unmatched. Germline CDR1 reads LGHNA; CDR2 reads YSLEER. CDR3 length: 15 amino acids. The CDR3 loop reads CASSQVGGQGAEQFF. CDR3 in DNA: TGCGCCAGCAGCCAAGTAGGGGGACAGGGGGCTGAGCAGTTCTTC.

V and J are TRBV28 and TRBJ2-1, with D perhaps TRBD2 (6 bases). With 5 bases removed from V and 4 bases from J, the gap between germline ends came to 12 bases. The CDR3 is made up of 14 amino acids. Germline V lookup: CDR1 MDHEN, CDR2 SYDVKM. The DNA of the CDR3 is TGTGCCAGCAGTAAACTAGCAGATTACAATGAGCAGTTCTTC. This codes for CASSKLADYNEQFF.

J is TRBJ2-7 and V is TRBV5-4, with 11 bases identical to TRBD1. The length of the CDR3 is 15 residues. V lost 1 base, J lost 2 bases, and 2 bases stayed unmatched. Germline V gives CDR1 SGHNT, CDR2 YYREEE (reference sequence). For the CDR3, the DNA is TGTGCCAGCAGCTTGCCGGGACAGGGGGCCTACGAGCAGTACTTC. Protein sequence: CASSLPGQGAYEQYF.

The chain combines TRBV29-1 with TRBJ1-2, with unresolved D. The CDR3 length is 12 residues. The V end was cut by 4 bases, the J end by 4 bases, with 10 bases between. The germline V gene has CDR1 SQVTM and CDR2 ANQGSEA. In DNA form, the CDR3 reads TGCAGCGTTGCGATGTGGGGCTATGGCTACACCTTC. Residues: CSVAMWGYGYTF.

V and J are TRBV2 and TRBJ1-5; perhaps TRBD1 as D (5 bases). Looked up from germline, CDR1 is SNHLY and CDR2 is FYNNEI. Trimming stripped 6 bases from V and 0 bases from J, with 9 bases between. This CDR3 spans 14 amino acids. CDR3 in amino acids: CASRLDSSNQPQHF. In nucleotides, the CDR3 is TGTGCCAGCAGGCTTGACAGTAGCAATCAGCCCCAGCATTTT.

The rearrangement joins TRBV28 to TRBJ1-4; unclear D gene. V was clipped by 7 bases and J by 3 bases, with 18 bases between them. The length of the CDR3 is 16 residues. Germline-derived CDR1 and CDR2 are MDHEN and SYDVKM. This chain's CDR3 is CASIAPLAASNEKLFF. The CDR3 bases are TGTGCCAGCATTGCCCCCCTGGCAGCTTCTAATGAAAAACTGTTTTTT.

DNA of the CDR3: TGTGCCAGCAGTTACTCAGGCCAGGGATTCGACGAGCAGTACTTC. Protein product: CASSYSGQGFDEQYF. This chain connects TRBV6-5 to TRBJ2-7, with a possible D match to TRBD1 (5 bases). CDR1 is MNHEY, CDR2 SVGAGI, per germline. The CDR3 covers 15 residues. The V gene lost 0 bases and the J gene lost 5 bases, with 14 bases spanning the gap.

This sequence joins TRBV5-1 and TRBJ1-6; D is undetermined. Trimming took off 4 bases at V and 0 bases at J, with 14 bases between the two ends. CDR3 length: 17 residues. Germline values: CDR1 SGHRS, CDR2 YFSETQ. CDR3 sequence: CASSAATPSSYNSPLHF. CDR3 DNA sequence: TGCGCCAGCAGCGCGGCGACTCCTAGCTCCTATAATTCACCCCTCCACTTT.